One sample yielded the 8 T cell receptor beta chains listed below, sequenced in a study of patients and donors after allogeneic stem cell transplantation. TCRdb independently ran MiXCR on the RT-PCR reads; one entry per CDR3 protein. Of about a million distinct CDR3 sequences in the sample, 18% were seen once. The source material was blood, either unsorted or a sorted T cell fraction (not recorded which). Receptors originate from a human donor who was either an allogeneic HSCT recipient or a stem cell or donor lymphocyte infusion donor (not recorded which). It is not recorded whose cells these are; they may come from a transplant donor.

This clonotype turned up a few times. The genes are TRBV20-1 and TRBJ2-2; a weak D match, TRBD2 (5 bases). Trimming left V 2 bases short and J 0 bases short, with 10 bases between. CDR1 and CDR2 (germline): DFQATT, SNEGSKA (reference sequence). The CDR3 has 15 amino acids. The CDR3 DNA reads TGCAGTGCTAGACCCGGGGAGCCGAACACCGGGGAGCTGTTTTTT. Translated: CSARPGEPNTGELFF.

This clonotype was counted only a few times. V gene TRBV27 combines with J gene TRBJ2-1; D remains ambiguous. Trimming left V 3 bases short and J 1 base short, with 10 bases between. The CDR3 totals 15 residues. Germline CDR1 is MNHEY and CDR2 is SMNVEV (reference sequence). The CDR3 is CASSFEPHSYNEQFF. The CDR3 DNA reads as TGTGCCAGCAGTTTTGAGCCCCATTCCTACAATGAGCAGTTCTTC.

The V and J genes are TRBV4-3 and TRBJ1-2; D remains ambiguous. The CDR3 sequence is 15 residues long. Germline V lookup: CDR1 LGHNA, CDR2 YSLEER. Between the trimmed V and J ends, which lost 1 base and 4 bases, there was a span of 13 bases. The CDR3 loop reads CASSQAHMAGYGYTF. In nucleotides, the CDR3 is TGCGCCAGCAGCCAAGCACACATGGCGGGCTATGGCTACACCTTC.

The J gene is TRBJ1-1, the V gene TRBV2; no definite D call. Trimming shortened V by 3 bases and J by 1 base, and 6 bases separated the two germline ends. There are 13 residues in the CDR3. The germline V gene encodes CDR1 SNHLY and CDR2 FYNNEI. The CDR3 DNA reads TGTGCCAGCAGTGACAGGACGAACACTGAAGCTTTCTTT. It specifies CASSDRTNTEAFF.

This clonotype has only a few counts. This chain uses TRBV12-3 or TRBV12-4 with TRBJ1-6, with D hard to call. This CDR3 comprises 15 residues. With 0 bases removed from V and 6 bases from J, the gap between germline ends came to 9 bases. CDR3 amino acids: CASSLAIPGNSPLHF. The CDR3 DNA reads TGTGCCAGCAGTTTAGCGATTCCTGGTAATTCACCCCTCCACTTT.

The chain links TRBV18 to TRBJ2-1, with D tentatively TRBD2 (5 bases). With 2 bases removed from V and 5 bases from J, the gap between germline ends came to 7 bases. Per germline, CDR1 KGHSH and CDR2 LQKENI. This CDR3 has 13 residues. The CDR3 loop reads CASSPVRDNEQFF. Written as DNA, the CDR3 is TGTGCCAGCTCACCAGTGAGGGACAATGAGCAGTTCTTC.

The chain is built from TRBV5-5 and TRBJ1-4, with D perhaps matching TRBD1 (5 bases). Germline CDR1 SGHKS, CDR2 YYEKEE (reference sequence). This CDR3 has 17 amino acids. Trimming removed 0 bases at V and 8 bases at J, with 20 bases between. The CDR3 DNA sequence: TGTGCCAGCAGCTTGGGAGTCGTTTGGGGGAACTACGAAAAACTGTTTTTT. Its translation is CASSLGVVWGNYEKLFF.

There are a few counts of this clonotype. The chain carries TRBV12-3 or TRBV12-4 and TRBJ2-5, with a tentative D call TRBD1 (7 bases). The CDR3 has 15 residues. V was pared by 1 base and J by 1 base, with 10 bases between. CDR3 in amino acids: CASSLGRGAQETQYF. As DNA, the CDR3 is TGTGCCAGCAGTTTAGGCAGGGGGGCCCAAGAGACCCAGTACTTC.